Below are 22 T cell receptor beta chains sequenced from a single sample in a study of cytomegalovirus exposure and HLA in healthy donors. PCR was performed using 60 Vbeta and 13 Jbeta primers. Sequenced by immunoSEQ multiplex PCR; TCRdb stores in-frame clones only, minus some. The sample yields some 140,000 clones, 60% to 80% seen once. Sequencing was performed on PBMCs. The receptors derive from a woman aged 55-69 years in good health and CMV-seronegative.

The J gene is TRBJ2-3, the V gene TRBV30; possible D gene TRBD2, 6 bases. The ends were cut back, 4 bases at V and 4 bases at J, with 12 bases in the middle. Germline assignment: CDR1 GTSNPN and CDR2 SVGIG (reference sequence). The CDR3 is made up of 13 amino acids. The CDR3 DNA follows: TGTGCCTGGATCCGGGGGAATGCAGATACGCAGTATTTT. Protein product: CAWIRGNADTQYF.

The chain couples TRBV28 to TRBJ1-6; possibly TRBD1 for D (5 bases). Trimming stripped 2 bases from V and 7 bases from J, with 9 bases between. Germline-derived CDR1 and CDR2 are MDHEN and SYDVKM. CDR3 length: 14 residues. CDR3 nucleotide sequence: TGTGCCAGCAGTTTACTCCAGGGAAATTCACCCCTCCACTTT. Translation gives CASSLLQGNSPLHF.

This clone was seen only a few times. The CDR3 region has the DNA TGTGCCAGCAGGGACAGGGGGTATACTGAAGCTTTCTTT. Amino acid sequence: CASRDRGYTEAFF. V usage is TRBV6-1 and J usage is TRBJ1-1; the match to TRBD1 covers 10 bases. This CDR3 is built from 13 residues. The V and J ends lost 6 bases and 5 bases, in that order; junction bases with no gene match: 3. Per the germline V gene, CDR1 is MNHNS and CDR2 is SASEGT.

This chain links TRBV6-1 with TRBJ1-1, with D possibly TRBD1 on 6 matching bases. CDR3 length: 14 residues. In germline, CDR1 is MNHNS, CDR2 SASEGT. V lost 7 bases, J lost 5 bases, and 17 bases lay in between. CDR3 region: CASTRDGRGTEAFF. CDR3 nucleotide sequence: TGTGCCAGCACTCGCGACGGGAGGGGGACTGAAGCTTTCTTT.

The table lists this clone with a few counts. The rearrangement uses TRBV19 and TRBJ2-6; TRBD1 agrees at 8 bases. Germline lookup yields CDR1 LNHDA and CDR2 SQIVND (reference sequence). Trimming cost V 7 bases and J 4 bases; bases outside gene matches: 6. CDR3 length equals 15 residues. CDR3 bases: TGTGCCAGTAATTCGGACAGGGCCGGGGCCAACGTCCTGACTTTC. As protein: CASNSDRAGANVLTF.

This sequence joins TRBV29-1 and TRBJ2-1; 9 bases are shared with TRBD2. V trimming: 7 bases; J trimming: 6 bases; junction bases outside the gene matches: 10. Germline CDR1 reads SQVTM; CDR2 reads ANQGSEA. This CDR3 has 14 residues. CDR3 DNA: TGCAGCGCCCTAGCGGGATTCAGGGGCAATGAGCAGTTCTTC. The encoded protein is CSALAGFRGNEQFF.

This chain links TRBV10-3 with TRBJ1-1, with a tentative D call TRBD1 (5 bases). Germline values: CDR1 ENHRY, CDR2 SYGVKD. Trimming shortened V by 8 bases and J by 2 bases, and 12 bases separated the two germline ends. This CDR3 region has 13 residues. In DNA form, the CDR3 reads TGTGCCATCGGCTCGACAGAAAACACTGAAGCTTTCTTT. Residues: CAIGSTENTEAFF.

This rearrangement joins TRBV4-1 to TRBJ1-1; no reliable D call. Germline assignment: CDR1 MGHRA and CDR2 YSYEKL. The CDR3 is 15 residues long. Trimming cost V 0 bases and J 4 bases, with 12 bases left between them. The DNA for the CDR3 is TGCGCCAGCAGCCAAGATCCCGGGGTGAGCACTGAAGCTTTCTTT. Its translation: CASSQDPGVSTEAFF.

The chain carries TRBV11-1 and TRBJ2-1; TRBD1 might be the D (6 bases). Germline loops: CDR1 SGHAT, CDR2 FQDESV (reference sequence). This CDR3 is built from 18 residues. Between the trimmed V and J ends, which lost 1 base and 3 bases, there was a span of 19 bases. The chain's CDR3 is CASSLEYTGLTRYNEQFF. The CDR3 DNA sequence: TGTGCCAGCAGCTTAGAATATACAGGGTTAACCCGCTACAATGAGCAGTTCTTC.

This clone was counted between two and nine times. The V call is TRBV28, the J call TRBJ2-1, with 9 bases that match TRBD2. Germline loops: CDR1 MDHEN, CDR2 SYDVKM. The V segment lost 0 bases and the J segment 2 bases; nucleotides outside the gene matches: 2. The CDR3 loop spans 16 amino acids. As DNA, the CDR3 is TGTGCCAGCAGTTTATGGGGCGGGAGGGCCTACAATGAGCAGTTCTTC. Its protein is CASSLWGGRAYNEQFF.

DNA for the CDR3: TGTGCCAGCAGCACAGGACAGGGGAGACAAGAGACCCAGTACTTC. It codes for CASSTGQGRQETQYF. The chain joins TRBV7-6 to TRBJ2-5, with 9 bases matching TRBD1. CDR1 SGHVS and CDR2 FNYEAQ come from the germline V gene. The CDR3 runs to 15 residues. The V gene end was trimmed by 5 bases and the J gene end by 2 bases; junction bases not matched to a gene: 6.

This chain links TRBV19 with TRBJ2-1, with TRBD2 matching over 12 bases. The V segment lost 8 bases and the J segment 6 bases; nucleotides outside the gene matches: 5. Germline loops: CDR1 LNHDA, CDR2 SQIVND (reference sequence). The CDR3 has 14 amino acids. CDR3 in amino acids: CASRLAGGVNEQFF. CDR3 nucleotides: TGTGCCAGTCGGCTAGCGGGAGGGGTCAATGAGCAGTTCTTC.

This clone was found a few times. V is TRBV2 and J is TRBJ1-1, with D hard to call. The V gene's germline CDR1 is SNHLY and CDR2 FYNNEI. The CDR3 consists of 13 residues. Between the trimmed V and J ends, which lost 11 bases and 3 bases, there was a span of 16 bases. Written as DNA, the CDR3 is TGTGCCTCTTCCAGGTTGAGGGACACTGAAGCTTTCTTT. Translating it yields CASSRLRDTEAFF.

The V gene is TRBV5-1, the J gene TRBJ2-1; 10 bases are a match to TRBD2. Per germline, CDR1 SGHRS and CDR2 YFSETQ. The CDR3 is 16 amino acids. With V trimmed by 0 bases and J by 9 bases, 9 bases remained unmatched. The CDR3 protein is CASSLGPAGGPSEQFF. DNA of the CDR3: TGCGCCAGCAGCTTGGGTCCAGCGGGGGGGCCGAGTGAGCAGTTCTTC.

The chain recombines TRBV5-1 with TRBJ2-3, with a possible D match to TRBD1 (6 bases). V lost 1 base and J 5 bases, leaving 17 bases between the germline ends. There are 16 residues in the CDR3. CDR1 and CDR2 from the germline V gene are SGHRS and YFSETQ. Written as DNA, the CDR3 is TGCGCCAGCAGCTTGTTGGGGGCGAAGGGTAAAGATACGCAGTATTTT. Its translation is CASSLLGAKGKDTQYF.

The chain combines TRBV10-3 with TRBJ2-3; 9 positions agree with TRBD1. Unmatched junction bases numbered 2, after V lost 7 bases and J lost 3 bases. CDR1 is ENHRY, CDR2 SYGVKD, per germline. This CDR3 has 13 residues. The CDR3 loop reads CAITGTGTDTQYF. The CDR3 DNA reads as TGTGCCATCACTGGGACAGGGACAGATACGCAGTATTTT.

This clone was recorded a few times. The same CDR3 can be traced to other DNA sequences in this sample. V gene TRBV5-4 combines with J gene TRBJ1-1; D is unclear. V lost 0 bases, J lost 2 bases, and 20 bases lay in between. The CDR3 extends over 18 amino acids. Germline V gene sequence: CDR1 SGHNT, CDR2 YYREEE (reference sequence). The CDR3 DNA reads as TGTGCCAGCAGCTTGGACCCGGCGGAGATGATAGCCAACACTGAAGCTTTCTTT. Translating it yields CASSLDPAEMIANTEAFF.

The V and J genes are TRBV19 and TRBJ2-3, with 9 bases lining up with TRBD2. J lost 8 bases, V lost 6 bases, and 15 bases had no gene match. Germline V CDR1 and CDR2: LNHDA, SQIVND (reference sequence). This CDR3 contains 16 residues. CDR3 amino acids: CASRLGVAGEMGTQYF. The CDR3, as DNA: TGTGCCAGTAGGCTCGGGGTAGCGGGAGAAATGGGTACGCAGTATTTT.

The chain is built from TRBV2 and TRBJ1-1, with a weak D call TRBD1 (5 bases). This CDR3 is built from 11 residues. Germline lookup yields CDR1 SNHLY and CDR2 FYNNEI. Trimming removed 11 bases at V and 3 bases at J, with 10 bases between. CDR3 protein: CASRVYTEAFF. The CDR3 DNA reads TGTGCCTCCAGGGTGTACACTGAAGCTTTCTTT.

The gene calls are TRBV30 and TRBJ1-1, with TRBD1 matching 7 bases. The CDR3 is made up of 14 amino acids. Germline CDR1 and CDR2: GTSNPN and SVGIG (reference sequence). V dropped 3 bases and J dropped 5; count of bases not matched to a gene: 9. DNA of the CDR3: TGTGCCTGGAGCGGAAAGACAGGGATTACTGAAGCTTTCTTT. Translation gives CAWSGKTGITEAFF.

The chain has TRBV11-2 and TRBJ2-5, with D maybe TRBD2 (6 bases). The end of the DNA is better explained by TRBJ2-7, so the J call may be wrong. The CDR3 is made up of 15 amino acids. Germline CDR1 reads SGHAT; CDR2 reads FQNNGV. CDR3 region: CASSLAAGTSYEQYF. The CDR3 DNA reads TGTGCCAGCAGCTTAGCCGCCGGGACTTCCTACGAGCAGTACTTC.

This chain links TRBV30 with TRBJ2-1, with D possibly matching TRBD2 (6 bases). There are 14 residues in the CDR3. CDR1 is GTSNPN, CDR2 SVGIG, per germline (reference sequence). Trimming pared 5 bases from V and 4 bases from J, leaving 15 bases between. CDR3 DNA: TGTGCCTGGGATAGCGGCCCCCCTTACAATGAGCAGTTCTTC. Translating gives CAWDSGPPYNEQFF.